The 12 T cell receptor beta chains below all came from one sample that was sequenced in a study of blood T cell repertoires in COVID-19. Only in-frame clones appear in the TCRdb table, and some are missing; sequencing was by immunoSEQ multiplex PCR. The sample contains around 160,000 clones, about four fifths of which appear only once. Material for sequencing was PBMCs or T cells enriched from blood (not recorded which). All receptors derive from an older woman who had recovered from COVID-19.

This chain uses TRBV18 with TRBJ2-5; TRBD1 might be the D (5 bases). Trimming pared 4 bases from V and 2 bases from J, leaving 8 bases between. CDR1 is KGHSH and CDR2 is LQKENI in the germline V gene. CDR3 length: 13 residues. CDR3 bases: TGTGCCAGCTCACAGGGGCGGCAAGAGACCCAGTACTTC. Translating it yields CASSQGRQETQYF.

This chain joins TRBV29-1 and TRBJ1-4; tentatively, D is TRBD1 (5 bases). Germline V CDR1 and CDR2: SQVTM, ANQGSEA. The CDR3 is 13 amino acids. Trimming removed 2 bases from V and 8 bases from J, with 12 bases in between. The CDR3 protein is CSVEPGAGEKLFF. CDR3 nucleotide sequence: TGCAGCGTTGAACCCGGGGCGGGAGAAAAACTGTTTTTT. The entire variable domain, with the rest obtained from reference TRBV29-1 and TRBJ1-4, is as follows: SAVISQKPSRDICQRGTSLTIQCQVDSQVTMMFWYRQQPGQSLTLIATANQGSEATYESGFVIDKFPISRPNLTFSTLTVSNMSPEDSSIYLCSVEPGAGEKLFFGSGTQLSVL.

The rearrangement joins TRBV7-9 to TRBJ1-5; D remains unclear. The germline CDR1 and CDR2 sequences are SEHNR and FQNEAQ (reference sequence). This CDR3 has 12 amino acids. V dropped 6 bases and J dropped 7 bases, with 10 bases sitting between them. CDR3 amino acids: CASRSPGQPQHF. CDR3 nucleotide sequence: TGTGCCAGCAGGTCACCGGGGCAGCCCCAGCATTTT.

The rearrangement uses TRBV14 and TRBJ1-5, with 8 bases that match TRBD1. V dropped 2 bases and J dropped 2; count of bases not matched to a gene: 2. The CDR3 is 15 amino acids. Germline CDR1 and CDR2: SGHDN and FVKESK. The CDR3 is CASSQKGQGNQPQHF. In DNA form, the CDR3 reads TGTGCCAGCAGCCAAAAGGGACAGGGCAATCAGCCCCAGCATTTT.

The genes are TRBV4-1 and TRBJ2-7; D is perhaps TRBD1 (6 bases). Germline assignment: CDR1 MGHRA and CDR2 YSYEKL. The length of the CDR3 is 15 residues. Trimming pared 5 bases from V and 2 bases from J, leaving 16 bases between. The CDR3 spells CASSARAGTTYEQYF. CDR3 sequence (DNA): TGCGCCAGCAGCGCCCGGGCCGGGACAACCTACGAGCAGTACTTC.

The chain has TRBV11-2 and TRBJ2-2; TRBD2 is a possible D gene (5 bases). Trimming cost V 1 base and J 4 bases, with 10 bases left between them. This CDR3 is built from 15 residues. Germline values: CDR1 SGHAT, CDR2 FQNNGV. CDR3 protein: CASSLVGGRTGELFF. CDR3 DNA: TGTGCCAGCAGCTTAGTAGGAGGACGCACCGGGGAGCTGTTTTTT.

This clone has just one count. This chain links TRBV7-8 with TRBJ2-5; 8 bases are shared with TRBD1. Trimming removed 6 bases from V and 5 bases from J; junction bases left unmatched: 5. Germline V lookup: CDR1 SGHVS, CDR2 FQNEAQ. The CDR3 totals 13 residues. The CDR3 nucleotides read TGTGCCAGCAGGCAGGGGGCCCGGGAGACCCAGTACTTC. Encoded protein: CASRQGARETQYF.

The V gene is TRBV9, the J gene TRBJ2-5, with 8 bases that match TRBD2. Germline CDR1 SGDLS, CDR2 YYNGEE. Trimming took 3 bases from V and 2 from J; bases not matched to a gene: 3. The CDR3 consists of 14 residues. The CDR3 protein is CASSAGGGQETQYF. DNA for the CDR3: TGTGCCAGCAGCGCGGGGGGGGGTCAAGAGACCCAGTACTTC.

This chain uses TRBV14 with TRBJ1-6; D unclear. Trimming shortened V by 1 base and J by 9 bases, and 10 bases separated the two germline ends. The CDR3 covers 14 residues. Per the germline V gene, CDR1 is SGHDN and CDR2 is FVKESK. CDR3 in amino acids: CASSQVREFSPLHF. The CDR3 DNA reads as TGTGCCAGCAGCCAAGTTCGAGAGTTTTCACCCCTCCACTTT.

This chain joins TRBV5-4 and TRBJ2-3; 7 nucleotides agree with TRBD2. V dropped 5 bases and J dropped 1; count of bases not matched to a gene: 4. This CDR3 contains 14 residues. Germline V lookup: CDR1 SGHNT, CDR2 YYREEE (reference sequence). The CDR3 here is CASRGTTGTDTQYF. The CDR3 DNA is TGTGCCAGCAGGGGGACTACCGGCACAGATACGCAGTATTTT.

The chain combines TRBV7-8 with TRBJ1-2, with 9 nucleotides matching TRBD1. The CDR3 contains 14 residues. With 5 bases clipped from V and 7 bases from J, the junction kept 8 bases outside the gene matches. Germline loops: CDR1 SGHVS, CDR2 FQNEAQ. Here the CDR3 reads CASSVGQGLRGYTF. The DNA of the CDR3 is TGTGCCAGCAGCGTGGGACAGGGCCTCCGTGGCTACACCTTC.

V and J are TRBV5-1 and TRBJ1-4; 7 nucleotides align to TRBD1. Trimming removed 4 bases from V and 4 bases from J; junction bases left unmatched: 4. Germline CDR1 reads SGHRS; CDR2 reads YFSETQ. The CDR3 has 14 amino acids. In DNA form, the CDR3 reads TGCGCCAGCAGCCCGGGGGACAGTAATGAAAAACTGTTTTTT. Protein sequence: CASSPGDSNEKLFF.